The 23 T cell receptor beta chains below come from one sample, sequenced in a study of CD8+CD57+ T cells in acquired aplastic anemia. The study profiled TCR beta VDJ and CDR3 using genomic DNA as template. TCRdb re-called the reads with MiXCR, one entry per CDR3 protein. The repertoire holds 150,000 to 200,000 distinct CDR3 sequences, with around half as singletons. By flow cytometry, patients selected for sequencing had shown an expansion of CD8+CD57+ cells. Sequencing input: sorted CD4+, CD8+, or CD8+CD57+ T cells (not recorded which) from PBMCs. The receptors come from a human donor with aplastic anemia.

V and J are TRBV11-2 and TRBJ1-1; D call uncertain. The V and J ends lost 8 bases and 1 base respectively, with 11 bases between them. The CDR3 is 13 residues long. Germline assignment: CDR1 SGHAT and CDR2 FQNNGV. The CDR3 DNA is TGTGCCAGCTGCGCACAACCGAACACTGAAGCTTTCTTT. Translating gives CASCAQPNTEAFF.

The chain uses TRBV10-1 and TRBJ2-1; 10 nucleotides align to TRBD1. J lost 4 bases, V lost 8 bases, and 8 bases had no gene match. Germline CDR1 reads WNHNN; CDR2 reads SYGVQD (reference sequence). The CDR3 runs to 15 residues. CDR3 sequence: CASPTWDRGYNEQFF. CDR3 DNA: TGCGCCAGCCCGACGTGGGACAGGGGTTACAATGAGCAGTTCTTC.

This clonotype was recorded many times. The chain joins TRBV6-1 to TRBJ2-5; 14 bases match TRBD2. V dropped 5 bases and J dropped 4; count of bases not matched to a gene: 6. Germline loops: CDR1 MNHNS, CDR2 SASEGT. The CDR3 covers 16 residues. The CDR3 here is CASSLRLAGGPETQYF. The CDR3 DNA follows: TGTGCCAGCAGTTTGCGACTAGCGGGGGGGCCAGAGACCCAGTACTTC.

This sequence joins TRBV10-3 and TRBJ2-7, with D unclear. The CDR3 runs to 14 residues. V lost 0 bases and J lost 2, with 8 bases in between. Per germline, CDR1 ENHRY and CDR2 SYGVKD. CDR3 in amino acids: CAISESVGTYEQYF. The CDR3 coding sequence is TGTGCCATCAGTGAGTCGGTAGGAACCTACGAGCAGTACTTC.

This clonotype appeared once. This chain joins TRBV7-9 and TRBJ1-1; D may be TRBD1 (6 bases). The germline CDR1 and CDR2 sequences are SEHNR and FQNEAQ (reference sequence). Trimming left V 5 bases short and J 3 bases short, with 10 bases between. The CDR3 is 13 residues long. The DNA of the CDR3 is TGTGCCAGCAGCAACAGGGCTGACACTGAAGCTTTCTTT. Translating gives CASSNRADTEAFF.

V and J are TRBV15 and TRBJ2-7; possible D gene TRBD1, 5 bases. The CDR3 contains 16 residues. Germline V gene lookup returns CDR1 LNHNV and CDR2 YYDKDF (reference sequence). V lost 0 bases and J lost 1, with 13 bases in between. The CDR3 nucleotides are TGTGCCACCAGCAGAGATGGGCAGGGTAGGTCCTACGAGCAGTACTTC. It translates to CATSRDGQGRSYEQYF.

This clonotype was found a few times. The V call is TRBV6-1, the J call TRBJ2-4; a possible D gene is TRBD2 (5 bases). Trimming left V 2 bases short and J 9 bases short, with 14 bases between. Germline loops: CDR1 MNHNS, CDR2 SASEGT. CDR3 length equals 14 residues. Here the CDR3 reads CASSETGESGIQYF. Here the CDR3 DNA reads TGTGCCAGCAGTGAAACTGGGGAGTCGGGCATTCAGTACTTC.

This clonotype was seen ten or more times. The chain recombines TRBV19 with TRBJ2-7; 7 nucleotides match TRBD1. The ends lost 4 bases at V and 7 bases at J; junction bases unmatched: 10. The CDR3 is made up of 14 amino acids. Per germline, CDR1 LNHDA and CDR2 SQIVND (reference sequence). The CDR3 loop is CASSTPDRDREQYF. The DNA of the CDR3 is TGTGCCAGTAGTACCCCAGACAGGGATCGGGAGCAGTACTTC.

A few counts support this clonotype. The rearrangement joins TRBV12-3 or TRBV12-4 to TRBJ2-3, with 13 bases lining up with TRBD2. With 6 bases clipped from V and 5 bases from J, the junction kept 14 bases outside the gene matches. The CDR3 covers 18 residues. CDR3 sequence: CASSRYTTSGGGRDTQYF. CDR3 nucleotide sequence: TGTGCCAGCAGCCGATATACCACTAGCGGGGGGGGACGAGATACGCAGTATTTT.

The rearrangement joins TRBV25-1 to TRBJ2-1; 8 bases are a match to TRBD1. The CDR3 spans 14 residues. Germline CDR1 MGHDK, CDR2 SYGVNS. After removal of 4 bases from V and 10 bases from J, the junction contained 9 bases not matched to a gene. The DNA for the CDR3 is TGTGCCAGCAGTGGACTGGACAGGGTGGGAGAGCAGTTCTTC. Translation: CASSGLDRVGEQFF.

The chain couples TRBV24-1 to TRBJ2-1; D gene unclear. The germline CDR1 and CDR2 sequences are KGHDR and SFDVKD. The CDR3 has 15 residues. The V end was cut by 0 bases, the J end by 7 bases, with 12 bases between. The CDR3 DNA reads as TGTGCCACCAGTGATTTGCAGCTCGGCGGTAATGAGCAGTTCTTC. As protein: CATSDLQLGGNEQFF.

This clonotype was recorded at least ten times. The chain joins TRBV7-2 to TRBJ1-1; D not certain. Germline-derived CDR1 and CDR2 are SGHTA and FQGNSA. This CDR3 comprises 13 residues. The V end lost 5 bases, the J end lost 10 bases, and 17 bases lay between the germline ends. The CDR3 DNA reads as TGTGCCAGCAGCCCACTCTGGGTCCCTGGAGCTTTCTTT. Its protein is CASSPLWVPGAFF.

V usage is TRBV5-4 and J usage is TRBJ1-2; D uncertain. Germline V gene data show CDR1 as SGHNT and CDR2 as YYREEE (reference sequence). Trimming removed 0 bases at V and 4 bases at J, with 10 bases between. This CDR3 spans 14 amino acids. Here the CDR3 DNA reads TGTGCCAGCAGCTTGGTAGGGAGCGGCTATGGCTACACCTTC. Protein product: CASSLVGSGYGYTF.

CDR3 protein: CASSLDAGSNQPQHF. CDR3 sequence (DNA): TGTGCCAGCAGCTTGGATGCAGGATCCAATCAGCCCCAGCATTTT. This chain connects TRBV11-2 to TRBJ1-5; D unresolved. V lost 3 bases and J 3 bases, leaving 12 bases between the germline ends. The CDR3 contains 15 residues. Germline V lookup: CDR1 SGHAT, CDR2 FQNNGV.

This clonotype appeared a few times. The V call is TRBV6-2 or TRBV6-3, the J call TRBJ1-5; no firm D call. Germline-derived CDR1 and CDR2 are MNHEY and SVGEGT. This CDR3 is 16 amino acids long. V was pared by 2 bases and J by 2 bases, with 13 bases between. The CDR3 is CASSYGSHRGNQPQHF. CDR3 sequence (DNA): TGTGCCAGCAGTTACGGATCCCATAGGGGCAATCAGCCCCAGCATTTT.

The chain is built from TRBV7-3 and TRBJ2-7, with D possibly being TRBD1 (6 bases). Germline assignment: CDR1 SGHTA and CDR2 FQGTGA. The CDR3 covers 15 residues. Trimming pared 1 base from V and 2 bases from J, leaving 12 bases between. The CDR3 DNA reads as TGTGCCAGCAGCTTAATGGGTGGACAGCCCTACGAGCAGTACTTC. Translated, it gives CASSLMGGQPYEQYF.

This clonotype appeared a single time. This chain uses TRBV7-7 with TRBJ2-2; 7 nucleotides agree with TRBD1. Trimming at V came to 5 bases and at J to 5 bases, leaving 14 bases not matched to a gene. Per the germline V gene, CDR1 is SSHAT and CDR2 is FNYEAQ (reference sequence). CDR3 size: 17 residues. This chain's CDR3 is CASSTNFDRVQTGELFF. The CDR3 nucleotides read TGTGCCAGCAGCACCAATTTTGACAGGGTACAGACCGGGGAGCTGTTTTTT.

This clonotype was detected only once. This may be a read error, as it is one base from a much larger clone. J is TRBJ2-1 and V is TRBV11-2; TRBD2 aligns across 7 bases. Germline-derived CDR1 and CDR2 are SGHAT and FQNNGV. The CDR3 is made up of 13 amino acids. The CDR3 here is CASSLEGTTEQLF. CDR3 in DNA: TGTGCCAGCAGCTTAGAGGGGACTACTGAGCAGCTCTTC.

A remark on this clonotype: A read error may be the cause here, since a much bigger clone is one base away. The J gene is TRBJ1-4, the V gene TRBV25-1; weak D call: TRBD1 (6 bases). Trimming removed 6 bases at V and 14 bases at J, with 22 bases between. Germline CDR1 reads MGHDK; CDR2 reads SYGVNS. This CDR3 has 14 residues. The CDR3 bases are TGTGCCAGCAGGAGGATGGGGGCGGGAGGAAACCTGTTTTTT. Translating it yields CASRRMGAGGNLFF. Full variable domain (missing parts from reference TRBV25-1 and TRBJ1-4): EADIYQTPRYLVIGTGKKITLECSQTMGHDKMYWYQQDPGMELHLIHYSYGVNSTEKGDLSSESTVSRIRTEHFPLTLESARPSHTSQYLCASRRMGAGGNLFFGSGTQLSVL.

This clonotype has at least ten counts. V usage is TRBV5-1 and J usage is TRBJ2-2; D unresolved. CDR3 length equals 12 residues. Germline V gene lookup returns CDR1 SGHRS and CDR2 YFSETQ. Trimming pared 7 bases from V and 7 bases from J, leaving 11 bases between. Here the CDR3 DNA reads TGCGCCAGCGGTCCAGGTTTCGGGGAGCTGTTTTTT. Encoded protein: CASGPGFGELFF.

This clonotype was detected only once. V gene TRBV19 combines with J gene TRBJ1-6; D not certain. Deletions cut 3 bases from V and 7 bases from J, with 10 bases between. This CDR3 spans 14 amino acids. The germline V gene encodes CDR1 LNHDA and CDR2 SQIVND (reference sequence). The CDR3 is CASSISQANSPLHF. In nucleotides, the CDR3 is TGTGCCAGTAGTATTTCCCAGGCGAATTCACCCCTCCACTTT.

This clonotype came up many times. The junction departs from the called germline gene at one end, perhaps through a read error. This chain joins TRBV20-1 and TRBJ1-1; D gene ambiguous. Germline V gene lookup returns CDR1 DFQATT and CDR2 SNEGSKA (reference sequence). The CDR3 runs 11 residues. DNA for the CDR3: TGCAGTGCTAGAGACCAACCATCGGTGGTCTTT. Protein sequence: CSARDQPSVVF.

This clonotype was observed many times. The chain has TRBV6-1 and TRBJ2-2; D is unresolved. Trimming cost V 6 bases and J 7 bases, with 15 bases left between them. The CDR3 has 14 amino acids. CDR1 and CDR2 from the germline V gene are MNHNS and SASEGT. The CDR3 spells CASRTSLRGGELFF. The CDR3 DNA follows: TGTGCCAGCAGGACATCCCTAAGAGGCGGGGAGCTGTTTTTT.